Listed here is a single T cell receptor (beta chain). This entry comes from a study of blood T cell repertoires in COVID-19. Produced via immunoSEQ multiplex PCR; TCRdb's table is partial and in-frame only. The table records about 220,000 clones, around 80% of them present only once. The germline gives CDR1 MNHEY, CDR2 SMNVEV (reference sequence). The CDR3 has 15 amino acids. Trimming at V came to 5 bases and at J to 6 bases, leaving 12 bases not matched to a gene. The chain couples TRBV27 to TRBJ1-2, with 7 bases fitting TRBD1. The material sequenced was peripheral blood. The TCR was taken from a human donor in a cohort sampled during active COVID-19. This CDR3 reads CASSPLTGPADGYTF. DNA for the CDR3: TGTGCCAGCAGTCCACTGACAGGGCCGGCGGATGGCTACACCTTC.